This TCR beta chain was sequenced in a study of T cells expressing NK-cell markers. Study-wide context: TCR beta repertoires came from sorted CD3+CD56+NKG2C+, CD3+CD56+NKG2C- and CD3+CD56-NKG2C+ T cells. The sequencing cohort of eight donors included seven HCMV-seropositive individuals and one seronegative individual.

TCRdb reprocessed the 5' RACE reads; each CDR3 protein has one entry and no DNA is given. Its listing shows more than 250,000 distinct CDR3 sequences. This CDR3 spans 13 amino acids. In regard to this clonotype: Its antigen is undetermined.

Study-wide results and caveats: There remained a lack of clarity about HCMV specificity of expanded NKG2C+ T cell clones. A handful of donors likewise had their CD3+CD56-NKG2C+ fraction led by these clonotypes.

The source material was blood T cells: a sorted CD56 or NKG2C T cell subset, CD4+ or CD8+ T cells, or bulk PBMC T cells (not recorded which). The TCR comes from a man aged 18 to 35 in good health. The chain employs TRBV12-3 or TRBV12-4 and TRBJ2-4. The CDR3 sequence: CASSSAVVAIQYF.